What follows are 20 T cell receptor beta chains derived from one specimen sequenced in a study of T cells in Graves' hyperthyroidism and ophthalmopathy. RNA transcripts gave rise to amplified TCR beta CDR3 regions. The TCR CDR3 was amplified in a first-round RT-PCR using the HTBI primer set. Via MiXCR, TCRdb re-called the multiplex PCR reads, giving one row per CDR3 protein. The sample includes about 720,000 distinct CDR3 sequences, approximately 18% of them seen just once. Material for sequencing was blood. These receptors were obtained from a woman aged 50 to 60 with Graves' hyperthyroidism that later progressed to Graves' ophthalmopathy.

The chain has TRBV5-6 and TRBJ2-3, with 8 bases matching TRBD1. The germline gives CDR1 SGHDT, CDR2 YYEEEE. V trimming: 5 bases; J trimming: 2 bases; junction bases outside the gene matches: 4. CDR3 size: 14 residues. The CDR3 spells CASRVTGDTDTQYF. DNA for the CDR3: TGTGCCAGCAGGGTGACAGGGGACACAGATACGCAGTATTTT.

This CDR3 reads CASVWGFYGYTF. CDR3 bases: TGTGCCAGCGTGTGGGGATTCTATGGCTACACCTTC. The V and J genes are TRBV6-1 and TRBJ1-2; the D is unclear. Germline V CDR1 and CDR2: MNHNS, SASEGT. The CDR3 has 12 residues. Between the trimmed V and J ends, which lost 8 bases and 4 bases, there was a span of 11 bases.

This clonotype was detected ten times or more. This sequence joins TRBV20-1 and TRBJ2-7, with a weak D call TRBD2 (5 bases). Trimming removed 3 bases from V and 4 bases from J, with 10 bases in between. The V gene's germline CDR1 is DFQATT and CDR2 SNEGSKA (reference sequence). The CDR3 loop spans 12 amino acids. CDR3 nucleotide sequence: TGCAGTGCTAGGCGGGCTCTGTACGAGCAGTACTTC. Protein: CSARRALYEQYF.

This chain joins TRBV29-1 and TRBJ2-7; D is uncertain. Looked up from germline, CDR1 is SQVTM and CDR2 is ANQGSEA. CDR3 length equals 14 residues. V was cut by 3 bases and J by 2 bases, with 14 bases left in between. DNA for the CDR3: TGCAGCGTTGACGGGCCGGGTGTTCCCTACGAGCAGTACTTC. It codes for CSVDGPGVPYEQYF.

CDR3 coding DNA: TGTGCCAGCAGCACCCTGGGGGACAACGGCGAGCAGTACTTC. It codes for CASSTLGDNGEQYF. V usage is TRBV7-9 and J usage is TRBJ2-7, with a tentative D call TRBD1 (6 bases). The ends were cut back, 5 bases at V and 6 bases at J, with 17 bases in the middle. CDR3 size: 14 residues. Germline loops: CDR1 SEHNR, CDR2 FQNEAQ (reference sequence).

The gene calls are TRBV7-6 and TRBJ1-1; 8 bases fit TRBD1. CDR1 SGHVS and CDR2 FNYEAQ come from the germline V gene. The CDR3 sequence is 18 residues long. J lost 1 base, V lost 5 bases, and 15 bases had no gene match. This chain's CDR3 is CASSPVPRDRPQNTEAFF. For the CDR3, the DNA is TGTGCCAGCAGCCCCGTCCCCCGGGACAGGCCCCAGAACACTGAAGCTTTCTTT. Based on the CDR3 plus reference TRBV7-6 and TRBJ1-1, the full variable domain is GAGVSQSPRYKVTKRGQDVALRCDPISGHVSLYWYRQALGQGPEFLTYFNYEAQQDKSGLPNDRFSAERPEGSISTLTIQRTEQRDSAMYRCASSPVPRDRPQNTEAFFGQGTRLTVV.

V and J are TRBV7-6 and TRBJ2-3; D is possibly TRBD1 (6 bases). The V and J ends lost 5 bases and 5 bases respectively, with 17 bases between them. The CDR3 extends over 15 amino acids. Germline V gene sequence: CDR1 SGHVS, CDR2 FNYEAQ. The CDR3 spells CASSLLQGNEDTQYF. The CDR3 DNA reads TGTGCCAGCAGCCTCCTGCAGGGGAATGAAGATACGCAGTATTTT.

This clonotype has at least ten counts. V and J are TRBV5-1 and TRBJ2-7, with 9 positions matching TRBD2. CDR3 length: 15 residues. Germline CDR1 SGHRS, CDR2 YFSETQ. With V trimmed by 2 bases and J by 2 bases, 5 bases remained unmatched. CDR3 coding DNA: TGCGCCAGCAGCTTCGGACTAGCGCGAACCTACGAGCAGTACTTC. Translated: CASSFGLARTYEQYF.

J is TRBJ1-5 and V is TRBV3-1; a weak D match, TRBD1 (6 bases). Per germline, CDR1 LGHDT and CDR2 YNNKEL (reference sequence). The length of the CDR3 is 16 residues. The ends were cut back, 0 bases at V and 9 bases at J, with 18 bases in the middle. The CDR3 sequence is CASSQDLDTGIWPQHF. The CDR3 DNA is TGTGCCAGCAGCCAAGATCTTGATACAGGGATATGGCCCCAGCATTTT.

This sequence joins TRBV12-3 or TRBV12-4 and TRBJ1-4; a possible D gene is TRBD1 (6 bases). CDR3 size: 16 residues. The ends were cut back, 3 bases at V and 3 bases at J, with 14 bases in the middle. The CDR3 DNA reads TGTGCCAGCAGTTTTCGGGGGCGGGCAGCTAATGAAAAACTGTTTTTT. This encodes CASSFRGRAANEKLFF.

The chain recombines TRBV6-1 with TRBJ2-1, with TRBD2 identical over 7 bases. The germline CDR1 and CDR2 sequences are MNHNS and SASEGT. Trimming at V came to 2 bases and at J to 3 bases, leaving 10 bases not matched to a gene. CDR3 size: 17 residues. The CDR3 sequence: CASSEFRASGFYNEQFF. The CDR3 nucleotides are TGTGCCAGCAGTGAATTTAGAGCTAGCGGCTTCTACAATGAGCAGTTCTTC.

The sample holds many counts of this clonotype. The chain combines TRBV6-1 with TRBJ1-1; D is ambiguous. Per the germline V gene, CDR1 is MNHNS and CDR2 is SASEGT. The CDR3 runs 14 residues. Trimming removed 4 bases from V and 0 bases from J, with 9 bases in between. The CDR3 protein is CASSGQDMNTEAFF. Written as DNA, the CDR3 is TGTGCCAGCAGTGGGCAGGATATGAACACTGAAGCTTTCTTT.

The chain employs TRBV2 and TRBJ1-5; D is perhaps TRBD1 (6 bases). The CDR3 has 18 amino acids. Deletions cut 7 bases from V and 3 bases from J, with 25 bases between. Per the germline V gene, CDR1 is SNHLY and CDR2 is FYNNEI. The CDR3 reads CASMGAGVLSRLNQPQHF. The CDR3 region has the DNA TGTGCCAGCATGGGGGCTGGAGTACTTTCCCGTCTCAATCAGCCCCAGCATTTT.

This clonotype turned up a few times. The chain carries TRBV5-1 and TRBJ1-1; D remains ambiguous. There are 16 residues in the CDR3. The germline CDR1 and CDR2 sequences are SGHRS and YFSETQ. V was trimmed by 0 bases and J by 4 bases, leaving 16 bases between them. CDR3 amino acids: CASSLGLLSRGTEAFF. The CDR3 DNA sequence: TGCGCCAGCAGCTTGGGGTTACTCTCCCGGGGCACTGAAGCTTTCTTT.

The CDR3 DNA follows: TGTGCCAGTAGTCTGCTAGGGGTTGAGGAGCGGGGCTCCTACAATGAGCAGTTCTTC. Translation: CASSLLGVEERGSYNEQFF. This sequence joins TRBV19 and TRBJ2-1, with 7 bases identical to TRBD2. This CDR3 comprises 19 residues. Germline V gives CDR1 LNHDA, CDR2 SQIVND (reference sequence). J was trimmed by 0 bases and V by 5 bases; bases with no gene match: 16.

This clonotype has ten or more counts. The chain employs TRBV2 and TRBJ2-6; D is tentatively TRBD1 or TRBD2 (5 bases each). The V end was cut by 6 bases, the J end by 0 bases, with 18 bases between. The length of the CDR3 is 18 residues. The germline gives CDR1 SNHLY, CDR2 FYNNEI. This CDR3 is CASRGFGDPSSGANVLTF. In DNA, the CDR3 is TGTGCCAGCAGGGGGTTCGGGGACCCTAGCTCTGGGGCCAACGTCCTGACTTTC.

A remark on this clonotype: A much larger clone is a single base away; this may be a read error. The chain links TRBV5-1 to TRBJ2-1; TRBD2 matches 9 bases. Trimming removed 2 bases from V and 2 bases from J; junction bases left unmatched: 14. Germline V gene lookup returns CDR1 SGHRS and CDR2 YFSETQ. The CDR3 sequence is 19 residues long. CDR3 nucleotide sequence: TGCGCCAGCAGCTTCGAAGCGGGGGGCCTTAAGTTCCCCTACAATGAGCAGTTCTTC. Translation: CASSFEAGGLKFPYNEQFF.

The chain links TRBV7-9 to TRBJ2-5; 7 bases align to TRBD2. Germline CDR1 SEHNR, CDR2 FQNEAQ (reference sequence). The CDR3 totals 14 residues. V lost 4 bases to trimming and J lost 5 bases; unmatched junction nucleotides: 7. The CDR3 loop reads CASSSGLERETQYF. In DNA, the CDR3 is TGTGCCAGCAGCTCAGGACTAGAGCGGGAGACCCAGTACTTC.

This CDR3 reads CAIRRGGDTQYF. In DNA, the CDR3 is TGTGCCATCAGACGGGGAGGAGATACGCAGTATTTT. The chain combines TRBV10-3 with TRBJ2-3; possibly TRBD2 for D (6 bases). The CDR3 totals 12 residues. Germline CDR1 is ENHRY and CDR2 is SYGVKD. The V gene lost 6 bases and the J gene lost 5 bases, with 9 bases spanning the gap.

This clonotype was counted between two and nine times. V is TRBV20-1 and J is TRBJ2-7; 9 bases are a match to TRBD2. Germline lookup yields CDR1 DFQATT and CDR2 SNEGSKA (reference sequence). The CDR3 totals 12 residues. V dropped 6 bases and J dropped 6; count of bases not matched to a gene: 6. This CDR3 is CSASSGGREQYF. The CDR3 DNA sequence: TGCAGTGCGTCAAGCGGGGGGCGCGAGCAGTACTTC.